The TCR beta chain under discussion was sequenced for a study of blood T cell repertoires in COVID-19. This clone was counted a few times. V was shortened by 8 bases and J by 0 bases, with 11 bases between the two germline ends. Germline CDR1 and CDR2: MNHEY and SVGAGI. The CDR3 spans 14 residues. Under the authors' procedure: Quantification of nucleated cells was approximated via reference gene primer amplification. Here immunoSEQ multiplex PCR was the method, and the copy in TCRdb shows in-frame clones only, minus some. V, J and clone size are taken as reported in that table, and D and trimming were inferred from the DNA itself. The sample yields roughly 190,000 clones, about nine tenths seen once.

The origin of this receptor is a man aged 45-65 years with acute or convalescent COVID-19. This chain uses TRBV6-5 with TRBJ1-5, with D perhaps matching TRBD1 (5 bases). Material for sequencing was peripheral blood. The CDR3 DNA reads TGTGCCAGCGGACAACCATATAGCAATCAGCCCCAGCATTTT. It yields the protein CASGQPYSNQPQHF.